This T cell receptor (beta chain) was retrieved from a study of T cell responses to AZD1222 COVID-19 vaccine. Study-wide results and caveats: Reports say nearly half of spike-specific TCRs go after unmutated variant regions. Spike-specific TCR repertoires showed rising breadth and depth after two AZD1222 doses. Spike as a whole was targeted by vaccine-associated CD4 TCRs, dominant at 160-218 and 743-854. After the peak T cell response, and only then, were repertoires sampled.

This clone was detected once. Its antigen is not identified. CDR1 is KGHSH and CDR2 is LQKENI in the germline V gene. V shed 3 bases, J shed 2 bases, and the junction held 6 bases outside the gene matches. This CDR3 has 15 residues. The protocol was immunoSEQ multiplex PCR, while the TCRdb copy is restricted to in-frame clones and leaves out a portion. The profile shows approximately 120,000 clones, 70% to 90% of them singletons. This TCR came from an adult in good health. The J gene is TRBJ1-2, the V gene TRBV18; 7 bases match TRBD1. This specimen consisted of peripheral blood, obtained on day 0 of MenACWY control vaccination. CDR3 coding DNA: TGTGCCAGCTCACCCTACAGGGGCGGCAACTATGGCTACACCTTC. Protein product: CASSPYRGGNYGYTF.